One sample yielded the 16 T cell receptor beta chains listed below, sequenced in a study of blood T cell repertoires in COVID-19. The protocol was immunoSEQ multiplex PCR, while the TCRdb copy is restricted to in-frame clones and leaves out a portion. The top ten hold 3.7% of the sample, which has 200,000 to 250,000 clones, 88% seen once. The sample taken for sequencing was PBMCs or T cells enriched from blood (not recorded which). These receptors were collected from a woman in her 30s who had been exposed to COVID-19.

The count of this clone is one. A read error may produce the germline difference seen at one junction end. The CDR3 region has the DNA TGTGCCAGCAGCACCGGACAGGGCAAACAGCCCCAGCATTTT. Translating it yields CASSTGQGKQPQHF. The chain carries TRBV7-2 and TRBJ1-5, with 8 bases aligning to TRBD1. This CDR3 is 14 amino acids long. The V gene's germline CDR1 is SGHTA and CDR2 FQGNSA.

The chain carries TRBV30 and TRBJ2-2; D may be TRBD1 (6 bases). V dropped 4 bases and J dropped 6 bases, with 12 bases sitting between them. Germline CDR1 GTSNPN, CDR2 SVGIG (reference sequence). The CDR3 length is 13 residues. CDR3 amino acids: CAWTGDLAGELFF. The CDR3 DNA reads as TGTGCCTGGACAGGGGATCTCGCCGGGGAGCTGTTTTTT.

V and J are TRBV5-1 and TRBJ1-1; D is unclear. Between the trimmed V and J ends, which lost 1 base and 1 base, there was a span of 17 bases. The CDR3 has 17 amino acids. The germline gives CDR1 SGHRS, CDR2 YFSETQ. CDR3 residues: CASSLKFMGNQNTEAFF. Here the CDR3 DNA reads TGCGCCAGCAGCTTGAAGTTTATGGGCAATCAGAACACTGAAGCTTTCTTT.

V is TRBV5-1 and J is TRBJ1-1; D gene unclear. The CDR3 runs 20 residues. Trimming took 0 bases from V and 0 from J, leaving 24 bases between them. Germline CDR1 and CDR2: SGHRS and YFSETQ. The CDR3 loop reads CASSLGGPAEHWGVNTEAFF. Here the CDR3 DNA reads TGCGCCAGCAGCTTGGGCGGACCCGCTGAACACTGGGGAGTGAACACTGAAGCTTTCTTT. Combining the CDR3 with reference TRBV5-1 and TRBJ1-1 gives the whole variable domain KAGVTQTPRYLIKTRGQQVTLSCSPISGHRSVSWYQQTPGQGLQFLFEYFSETQRNKGNFPGRFSGRQFSNSRSEMNVSTLELGDSALYLCASSLGGPAEHWGVNTEAFFGQGTRLTVV.

The chain recombines TRBV6-5 with TRBJ1-6, with D possibly being TRBD1 (6 bases). Germline V gene data show CDR1 as MNHEY and CDR2 as SVGAGI. The V end lost 4 bases, the J end lost 10 bases, and 17 bases lay between the germline ends. The CDR3 runs to 15 residues. The CDR3 sequence is CASSSRGGLGSPLHF. Here the CDR3 DNA reads TGTGCCAGCAGTTCGCGGGGGGGGCTTGGGTCACCCCTCCACTTT.

The chain employs TRBV2 and TRBJ1-5; 10 bases fit TRBD1. In germline, CDR1 is SNHLY, CDR2 FYNNEI. The junction had 4 bases not matched to a gene; V was cut back by 4 bases and J by 4 bases. This CDR3 contains 15 residues. The CDR3 DNA sequence: TGTGCCAGCAGTGCTCCGGGACAGGGGAATCAGCCCCAGCATTTT. This encodes CASSAPGQGNQPQHF.

This clone was recorded once. Here the CDR3 reads CASSLATGGNSPLHF. The CDR3 DNA follows: TGCGCCAGCAGCTTGGCGACAGGGGGCAATTCACCCCTCCACTTT. The chain couples TRBV5-1 to TRBJ1-6; 10 nucleotides agree with TRBD1. The CDR3 length is 15 residues. CDR1 is SGHRS and CDR2 is YFSETQ in the germline V gene. J was trimmed by 7 bases and V by 0 bases; bases with no gene match: 1.

The chain recombines TRBV10-1 with TRBJ2-1; TRBD2 might be the D (6 bases). The CDR3 covers 18 residues. Germline-derived CDR1 and CDR2 are WNHNN and SYGVQD (reference sequence). V was shortened by 0 bases and J by 3 bases, with 18 bases between the two germline ends. As DNA, the CDR3 is TGCGCCAGCAGTGAGTCGGGGCTAGCGACCGAGCTCTACAATGAGCAGTTCTTC. The encoded protein is CASSESGLATELYNEQFF.

The chain carries TRBV7-9 and TRBJ2-1; 7 positions match TRBD1. V lost 1 base, J lost 9 bases, and 6 bases stayed unmatched. This CDR3 has 14 amino acids. CDR1 and CDR2 (germline): SEHNR, FQNEAQ (reference sequence). CDR3 coding DNA: TGTGCCAGCAGCTTAGGAGACAGGGTGAGTGAGCAGTTCTTC. It yields the protein CASSLGDRVSEQFF.

The rearrangement uses TRBV27 and TRBJ2-3, with 11 nucleotides matching TRBD2. The CDR3 length is 17 residues. V gave up 3 bases and J gave up 3 bases; unmatched junction bases: 8. CDR1 and CDR2 from the germline V gene are MNHEY and SMNVEV (reference sequence). The CDR3 nucleotides are TGTGCCAGCAGTTTCCTACTAGCGGGAGCGGAGACAGATACGCAGTATTTT. It is translated as CASSFLLAGAETDTQYF.

The V call is TRBV13, the J call TRBJ1-1; D possibly corresponds to TRBD1 (5 bases). This CDR3 has 19 residues. Germline V gene data show CDR1 as PRHDT and CDR2 as FYEKMQ (reference sequence). Deletions cut 2 bases from V and 3 bases from J, with 25 bases between. CDR3 bases: TGTGCCAGCAGCTTAAACGGGGGTTCTGGGGTTCTGGGTTACACTGAAGCTTTCTTT. Translated: CASSLNGGSGVLGYTEAFF. The full variable domain, rest sourced from reference TRBV13 and TRBJ1-1, is AAGVIQSPRHLIKEKRETATLKCYPIPRHDTVYWYQQGPGQDPQFLISFYEKMQSDKGSIPDRFSAQQFSDYHSELNMSSLELGDSALYFCASSLNGGSGVLGYTEAFFGQGTRLTVV.

The V call is TRBV19, the J call TRBJ1-2; no firm D call. Trimming removed 3 bases at V and 3 bases at J, with 8 bases between. Germline CDR1 reads LNHDA; CDR2 reads SQIVND (reference sequence). There are 13 residues in the CDR3. The CDR3 bases are TGTGCCAGTAGTATCATGGGAGACTATGGCTACACCTTC. It specifies CASSIMGDYGYTF.

This clone appeared a few times. This sequence joins TRBV19 and TRBJ1-1, with a possible D match to TRBD1 (6 bases). Trimming removed 3 bases from V and 4 bases from J, with 12 bases in between. CDR3 length equals 14 residues. Germline-derived CDR1 and CDR2 are LNHDA and SQIVND (reference sequence). The CDR3 region has the DNA TGTGCCAGTAGTATTCAGGGGTTGGGCACTGAAGCTTTCTTT. Its protein is CASSIQGLGTEAFF.

The table lists this clone with a count of one. V and J are TRBV11-1 and TRBJ2-3, with TRBD2 matching over 15 bases. Trimming at V came to 5 bases and at J to 6 bases, leaving 3 bases not matched to a gene. The CDR3 runs 15 residues. Germline V gene lookup returns CDR1 SGHAT and CDR2 FQDESV (reference sequence). The CDR3 DNA sequence: TGTGCCAGCAGCCCCGGGACTAGCGGGAGGGATACGCAGTATTTT. Protein sequence: CASSPGTSGRDTQYF.

The chain combines TRBV5-4 with TRBJ1-5; 7 bases map to TRBD1. V was clipped by 2 bases and J by 8 bases; unmatched bases: 4. Germline V gene lookup returns CDR1 SGHNT and CDR2 YYREEE (reference sequence). The CDR3 extends over 13 amino acids. CDR3: CASSFKGTEPQHF. The CDR3 bases are TGTGCCAGCAGCTTCAAAGGGACAGAGCCCCAGCATTTT.

This chain uses TRBV28 with TRBJ1-4, with D tentatively TRBD1 (6 bases). The CDR3 length is 17 residues. V was clipped by 2 bases and J by 1 base, with 14 bases between them. Germline lookup yields CDR1 MDHEN and CDR2 SYDVKM. CDR3 in amino acids: CASSLVRVGGTNEKLFF. The CDR3 DNA reads TGTGCCAGCAGTTTAGTCAGGGTAGGGGGAACTAATGAAAAACTGTTTTTT.